The rows below give T cell receptor beta chains drawn from one sample of a study of synovial regulatory T cells in juvenile arthritis. The protocol was immunoSEQ multiplex PCR, while the TCRdb copy is restricted to in-frame clones and leaves out a portion. This sample's table reports roughly 9,900 clones. Sequences were obtained from Treg cells from blood. The receptor set was obtained from a donor aged 2-29 years with juvenile idiopathic arthritis. Each CDR3 is given with its conserved first and last residue. Fields, in order: J gene, V gene, clone size, CDR3 protein. Size is omitted from some rows. Given values are once, few, many or a class for expanded clones.

>TRBJ1-2|TRBV7-2|-
CASSSKITGRLAPNYGYTF
>TRBJ2-3|TRBV27|-
CASSLLLAGGPFSADTQYF
>TRBJ2-3|TRBV5-1|-
CASSLTSGDTDTQYF
>TRBJ1-2|TRBV5-4|-
CASSPQGNYGYTF
>TRBJ1-1|TRBV4-2|-
CASSQESLAGNTEAFF
>TRBJ2-2|TRBV5-1|-
CASSRRTSNTGELFF
>TRBJ1-1|TRBV18|-
CASSPITELRAEAFF
>TRBJ1-1|TRBV30|-
CALGGTLGAFF
>TRBJ1-1|TRBV30|-
CAWSEGGWTEAFF
>TRBJ1-1|TRBV5-1|-
CASSPGNTEAFF
>TRBJ2-7|TRBV5-1|-
CASSSAGGYHEQYF
>TRBJ1-2|TRBV5-4|-
CASSQRGQGFYGYTF
>TRBJ2-7|TRBV27|-
CASSQIWTGGGEQYF
>TRBJ1-6|TRBV19|-
CASSRGQDSSPLHF
>TRBJ2-1|TRBV6-4|medium-sized
CASSDSGQDNEQFF
>TRBJ2-7|TRBV29-1|-
CSASQRYEQYF
>TRBJ2-7|TRBV6-1|-
CASRRPGNYEQYF
>TRBJ2-3|TRBV14|-
CASSHFRFSDTQYF
>TRBJ1-1|TRBV5-4|-
CASSLAGQMNTEAFF
>TRBJ1-2|TRBV5-8|medium-sized
CASSARQGIQLANYGYTF
>TRBJ2-7|TRBV13|-
CASSLGRQEQYF
>TRBJ1-5|TRBV28|-
CASKPRGGPQHF
>TRBJ1-1|TRBV19|medium-sized
CASMRAGSTFF
>TRBJ2-1|TRBV5-1|-
CASSLVHPDEQFF
>TRBJ1-3|TRBV5-1|medium-sized
CASSLGGGSGNTIYF
>TRBJ2-1|TRBV6-5|-
CASSFRDYNEQFF
>TRBJ1-4|TRBV30|-
CAWSPAPNGEKLFF
>TRBJ2-2|TRBV6-5|-
CASRYRTGELFF
>TRBJ2-1|TRBV7-9|-
CASGRTGDYNEQFF
>TRBJ1-1|TRBV15|-
CATSTLTGGTEAFF
>TRBJ2-7|TRBV5-6|-
CASSFTTNSYEQYF
>TRBJ2-1|TRBV19|-
CASSPQSNEQFF
>TRBJ2-2|TRBV9|-
CASSVSLTSNTGELFF
>TRBJ2-5|TRBV5-6|-
CASSGTNSGTQYF
>TRBJ2-3|TRBV5-1|-
CASSLGASDADTQYF
>TRBJ2-1|TRBV4-2|-
CASSPRPTSGRAGGNEQFF
>TRBJ1-1|TRBV19|medium-sized
CASSRGDPNTEAFF
>TRBJ2-5|TRBV6-1|-
CASSEQGRETQYF
>TRBJ1-2|TRBV4-3|-
CASSQDGTGRDGYTF
>TRBJ2-3|TRBV20-1|-
CSANGRRDF
>TRBJ1-1|TRBV7-6|-
CASSRGTEAFF
>TRBJ1-6|TRBV5-6|-
CASSLARYSPLHF
>TRBJ1-1|TRBV5-1|-
CASSLGDRMNTEAFF
>TRBJ1-1|TRBV29-1|-
CSVVGDRTEAFF
>TRBJ1-2|TRBV30|-
CAWSVMGTYGYTF
>TRBJ1-1|TRBV27|-
CASSSTGGRFTEAFF
>TRBJ1-4|TRBV2|-
CASRVAEKLFF
>TRBJ1-4|TRBV5-6|-
CASSLAFEGVKNEKLFF
>TRBJ2-3|TRBV5-1|-
CASRKLLAGLTDTQYF
>TRBJ1-2|TRBV19|-
CASNSNAAGGNYGYTF
>TRBJ2-7|TRBV7-8|-
CASSRSYEQYF
>TRBJ2-3|TRBV6-5|-
CASSPSLSTDTQYF
>TRBJ2-7|TRBV7-2|-
CASSLRTSPFTYF
>TRBJ2-7|TRBV5-4|-
CASSSMDAFYEQYF
>TRBJ1-1|TRBV29-1|-
CSVKDREGTEAFF
>TRBJ2-2|TRBV30|-
CAWNGQGAGELFF